This T cell receptor (beta chain) was documented in a study of T cells in Graves' hyperthyroidism and ophthalmopathy. Findings and limits, study-wide: Ophthalmopathy, as predicted by the model, came a median about seven months after the prediction. The blood repertoire included most of the expanded thyroid clonotypes above 0.001.

With V trimmed by 2 bases and J by 2 bases, 3 bases remained unmatched. CDR1 is MNHEY and CDR2 is SVGAGI in the germline V gene. The CDR3 sequence is 15 residues long. Turning to this clonotype: What it binds is unknown.

TCR beta CDR3 region amplification was performed from RNA transcripts. Carried out on the TCR CDR3, a first-round RT-PCR used the HTBI primer set. Each CDR3 protein is one row after TCRdb ran MiXCR on the multiplex PCR reads. The top ten hold roughly 50% of the sample, which has around 490,000 distinct CDR3 sequences, approximately 20% seen once. Enrolled ophthalmopathy patients presented with a Clinical Activity Score of at least 3, a NOSPECS grade of at least 4, and disease duration under 3 months. A 10 ml volume of fresh peripheral blood provided the PBMCs. This receptor was obtained from a middle-aged man with Graves' ophthalmopathy. Sequenced input: blood. The chain recombines TRBV6-5 with TRBJ2-7; TRBD1 aligns across 10 bases. Here the CDR3 reads CASSYGTGDPYEQYF. DNA of the CDR3: TGTGCCAGCAGTTACGGGACAGGGGACCCCTACGAGCAGTACTTC.